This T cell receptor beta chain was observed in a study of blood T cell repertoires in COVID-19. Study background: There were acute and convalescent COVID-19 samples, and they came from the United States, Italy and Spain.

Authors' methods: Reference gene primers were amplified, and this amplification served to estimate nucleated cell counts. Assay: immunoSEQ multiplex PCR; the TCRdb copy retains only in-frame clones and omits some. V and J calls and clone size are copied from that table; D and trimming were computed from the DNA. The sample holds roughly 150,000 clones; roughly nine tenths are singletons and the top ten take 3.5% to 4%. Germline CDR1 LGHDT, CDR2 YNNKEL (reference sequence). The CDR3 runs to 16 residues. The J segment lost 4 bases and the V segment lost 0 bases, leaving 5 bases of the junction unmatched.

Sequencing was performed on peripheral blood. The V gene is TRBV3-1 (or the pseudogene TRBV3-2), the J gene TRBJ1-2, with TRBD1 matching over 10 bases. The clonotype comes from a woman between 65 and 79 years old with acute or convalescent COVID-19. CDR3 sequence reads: CASSQDPTGGGYGYTF. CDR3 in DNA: TGTGCCAGCAGCCAAGATCCGACAGGGGGCGGCTATGGCTACACCTTC.